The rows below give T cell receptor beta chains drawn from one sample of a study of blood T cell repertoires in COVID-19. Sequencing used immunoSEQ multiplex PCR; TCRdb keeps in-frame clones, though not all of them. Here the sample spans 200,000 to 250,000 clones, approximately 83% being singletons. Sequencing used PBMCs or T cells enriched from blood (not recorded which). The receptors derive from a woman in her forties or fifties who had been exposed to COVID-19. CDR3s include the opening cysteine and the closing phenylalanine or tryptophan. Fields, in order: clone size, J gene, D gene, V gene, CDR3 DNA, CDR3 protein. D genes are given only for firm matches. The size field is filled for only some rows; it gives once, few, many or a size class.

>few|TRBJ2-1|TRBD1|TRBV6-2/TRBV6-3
TGTGCCAGCAGTGACAGGGTATCCATTTTTGGGGAGCAGTTCTTC
CASSDRVSIFGEQFF
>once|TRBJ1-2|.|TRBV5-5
TGTGCCAGCAGCTTCTTCTCTACATCGGACAGCCGTGGCTACACCTTC
CASSFFSTSDSRGYTF
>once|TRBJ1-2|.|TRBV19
TGTGCCAGTAGTCTCCAGGGCGTTTCATATGGCTACACCTTC
CASSLQGVSYGYTF
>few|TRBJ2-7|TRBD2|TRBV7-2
TGTGCCAGCAGCCCCCCTAGCGGCTACGAGCAGTACTTC
CASSPPSGYEQYF
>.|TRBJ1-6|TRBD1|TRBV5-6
TGTGCCAGCAGCTTGGGTGCCCGGGACAGCTATAATTCACCCCTCCACTTT
CASSLGARDSYNSPLHF
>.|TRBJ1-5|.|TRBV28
TGTGCCAGCAGTTTGGGAAGAGGGAATCAGCCCCAGCATTTT
CASSLGRGNQPQHF
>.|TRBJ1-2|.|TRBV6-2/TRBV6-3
TGTGCCAGCAGTCCGCTGGGAGCCTATGGCTACACCTTC
CASSPLGAYGYTF
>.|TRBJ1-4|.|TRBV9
TGTGCCAGCAGTCCTGGACAGTATAATGAAAAACTGTTTTTT
CASSPGQYNEKLFF
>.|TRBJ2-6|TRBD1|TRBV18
TGTGCCAGCTCATACGCAGGGGGCGGCGATTCTGGGGCCAACGTCCTGACTTTC
CASSYAGGGDSGANVLTF
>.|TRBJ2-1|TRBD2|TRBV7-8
TGTGCCAGCAGCGGACTAGCGGGGGGTTTCTACAATGAGCAGTTCTTC
CASSGLAGGFYNEQFF
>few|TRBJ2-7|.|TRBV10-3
TGTGCCGTCGGTGGGCGGGTCACCTACGAGCAGTACTTC
CAVGGRVTYEQYF
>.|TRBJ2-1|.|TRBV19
TGTGCCACCATGGACACCTTAATTGGGTACAATGAGCAGTTCTTC
CATMDTLIGYNEQFF
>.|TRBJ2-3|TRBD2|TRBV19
TGTGCCAGTAGTGCATCTAGCGGGGGCACAGATACGCAGTATTTT
CASSASSGGTDTQYF
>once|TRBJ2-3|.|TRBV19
TGTGCCAGTAGTACGGAACTAGCCCATACGCAGTATTTT
CASSTELAHTQYF
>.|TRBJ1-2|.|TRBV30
TGTGCCTGGAGTGTAAGTCGACTAAGCGATGGCTACACCTTC
CAWSVSRLSDGYTF
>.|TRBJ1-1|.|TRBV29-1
TGCAGCGCCAAGCCGGGGGGGCGCGGGAACACTGAAGCTTTCTTT
CSAKPGGRGNTEAFF
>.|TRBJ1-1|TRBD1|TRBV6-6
TGTGCCAGCAGTACGACAGGGCCGGGCACTGAAGCTTTCTTT
CASSTTGPGTEAFF
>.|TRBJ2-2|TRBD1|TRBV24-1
TGTGCCACCAGTGATCCGGGACAGGGAACCGGGGAGCTGTTTTTT
CATSDPGQGTGELFF
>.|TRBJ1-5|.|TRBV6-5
TGTGCCAGCAGTTACTCCCTAGGTGGGCCCCAGCATTTT
CASSYSLGGPQHF
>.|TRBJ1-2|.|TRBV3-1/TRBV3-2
TGTGCCAGCAGACCGCTTTTTGACAGGACGACTAACTATGGCTACACCTTC
CASRPLFDRTTNYGYTF
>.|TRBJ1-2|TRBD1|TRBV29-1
TGCAGCCATGGGGACAGTATCTATGGCTACACCTTC
CSHGDSIYGYTF
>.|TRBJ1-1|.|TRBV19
TGTGCCAGTTCCGGACAGATGAACACTGAAGCTTTCTTT
CASSGQMNTEAFF
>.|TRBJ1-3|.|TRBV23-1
TGCGCCAGCAGTCAATCCCCGGGTTGTTCAAACACCATATATTTT
CASSQSPGCSNTIYF
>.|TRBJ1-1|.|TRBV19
TGTGCCAGCGGCCACGGGATGAACACTGAAGCTTTCTTT
CASGHGMNTEAFF
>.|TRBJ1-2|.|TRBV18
TGTGCCAGCTCACAAAACAGGGAAGGCGGCTACACCTTC
CASSQNREGGYTF
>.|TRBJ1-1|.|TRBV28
TGTGCCAGCAGTTCATGGATAGATACTGAAGCTTTCTTT
CASSSWIDTEAFF
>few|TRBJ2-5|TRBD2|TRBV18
TGTGCCAGCTCACCAGTCCGAGGGGAGCGGGGGACCCAGTACTTC
CASSPVRGERGTQYF
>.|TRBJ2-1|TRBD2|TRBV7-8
TGTGCCAGCAGCACACTGACTAGCGGGTATGACAATGAGCAGTTCTTC
CASSTLTSGYDNEQFF
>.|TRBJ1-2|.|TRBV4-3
TGCGCCAGCAGCCAAGGGAACAGGTATGGAGATGGCTACACCTTC
CASSQGNRYGDGYTF
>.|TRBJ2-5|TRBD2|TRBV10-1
TGCGCCACCTCAGCGGGGGGCCCAAAAGAGACCCAGTACTTC
CATSAGGPKETQYF
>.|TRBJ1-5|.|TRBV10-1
TGCGCCAGCAGTGCGGCAGGGAACAATCAGCCCCAGCATTTT
CASSAAGNNQPQHF
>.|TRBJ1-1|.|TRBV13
TGTGCCAGCAGCTGGGAAGACAGCTCGAACACTGAAGCTTTCTTT
CASSWEDSSNTEAFF
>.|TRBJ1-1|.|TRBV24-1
TGTGCCACCAGTGATGGTTTTAGAAAAGCTTTCTTT
CATSDGFRKAFF
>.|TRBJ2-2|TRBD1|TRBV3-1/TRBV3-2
TGTGCCAGCAGCCCCTTGACAGGGGTAAACACCGGGGAGCTGTTTTTT
CASSPLTGVNTGELFF
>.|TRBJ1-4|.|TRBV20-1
TGCAGTGCTAGTGAAATGATAGGAGGGACTAATGAAAAACTGTTTTTT
CSASEMIGGTNEKLFF
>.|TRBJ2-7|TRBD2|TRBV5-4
TGTGCCAGCAGCTCCGAGCGGGGACTCAACTACGAGCAGTACTTC
CASSSERGLNYEQYF
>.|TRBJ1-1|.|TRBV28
TGTGCCAGCCGCACAGGGCCTGAAGCTTTCTTT
CASRTGPEAFF
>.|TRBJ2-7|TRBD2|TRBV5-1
TGCGCCAGCAGCTGGACTAGCGGAAACAACGAGCAGTACTTC
CASSWTSGNNEQYF
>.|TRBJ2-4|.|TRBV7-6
TGTGCCAGCAGCCCCCTGGGGGGAGTCAAAAACATTCAGTACTTC
CASSPLGGVKNIQYF
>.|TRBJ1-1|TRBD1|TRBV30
TGTGCCTGGAGTTACCGGACAGGGGGCACTGAAGCTTTCTTT
CAWSYRTGGTEAFF
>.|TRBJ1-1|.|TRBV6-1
TGTGCCAGCAGTGAGATTCCTGCAGGGATGAACACTGAAGCTTTCTTT
CASSEIPAGMNTEAFF
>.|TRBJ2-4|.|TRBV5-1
TGCGCCAGCAGCTTGGCCCCTACCTCGGCGGTCAAAAACATTCAGTACTTC
CASSLAPTSAVKNIQYF
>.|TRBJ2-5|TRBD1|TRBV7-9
TGTGCCAGCAGCTTAAGGACAGGGGTTACTAGTGGGCCGAAAGAGACCCAGTACTTC
CASSLRTGVTSGPKETQYF
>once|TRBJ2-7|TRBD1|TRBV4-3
TGCGCCAGCAGCTTAACGGGACAGCCTCTCTACGAGCAGTACTTC
CASSLTGQPLYEQYF
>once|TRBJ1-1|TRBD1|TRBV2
TGTGCCAGCAGTGAAGTCGCACAGGGGCTCGGTACTGAAGCTTTCTTT
CASSEVAQGLGTEAFF
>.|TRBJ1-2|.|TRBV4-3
TGCGCCAGCAGCCAGTGGGAGGGCCAGGCCCTTAACTATGGCTACACCTTC
CASSQWEGQALNYGYTF
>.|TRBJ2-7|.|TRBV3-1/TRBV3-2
TGTGCCAGCAGCCAAGTTGGGGAGGACGAGCAGTACTTC
CASSQVGEDEQYF
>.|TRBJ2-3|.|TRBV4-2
TGTGCCAGCAGCCAAGGGGGACGGGGGATGACAGATACGCAGTATTTT
CASSQGGRGMTDTQYF
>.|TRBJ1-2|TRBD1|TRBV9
TGTGCCAGCAGCGTAGGGACAGGGGTTGGGGGCTACACCTTC
CASSVGTGVGGYTF
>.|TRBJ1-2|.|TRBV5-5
TGTGCCAGCAGCTTGTCTGGGGTTTCGAGGGTACGCGGCTACACCTTC
CASSLSGVSRVRGYTF
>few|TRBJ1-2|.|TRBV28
TGTGCCAGCAGCCCCACTCTCAACTATGGCTACACCTTC
CASSPTLNYGYTF
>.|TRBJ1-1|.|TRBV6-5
TGTGCCAGCAGTTACGGGACTCGGGCTTTCTTT
CASSYGTRAFF
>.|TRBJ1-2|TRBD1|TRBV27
TGTGCCAGCAGTCAACAGGGGAGCTATGGCTACACCTTC
CASSQQGSYGYTF
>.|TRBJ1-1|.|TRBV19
TGTGCCAGTAGTATGAGCCTAGTCTCTTTAGAAGCTTTCTTT
CASSMSLVSLEAFF
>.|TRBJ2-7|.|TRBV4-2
TGTGCCAGCAGCCGATTAAGGTTCGACGGGGATACCTACGAGCAGTACTTC
CASSRLRFDGDTYEQYF